These T cell receptor beta chains were read from a single sample in a study of blood T cell repertoires in COVID-19. Libraries were prepared by immunoSEQ multiplex PCR; TCRdb keeps only in-frame clonotypes and omits some of them. The table lists approximately 280,000 clones, about 86% of them singletons. The sample comprised peripheral blood. The receptor set was obtained from a young woman who had recovered from COVID-19. Both conserved end residues are part of each CDR3.

j_gene | v_gene | CDR3aa
TRBJ2-7 | TRBV27 | CASSGTSGNSYEQYF
TRBJ1-4 | TRBV7-9 | CASSSGTAFQKLFF
TRBJ1-5 | TRBV19 | CASSILGPGNQPQHF
TRBJ2-2 | TRBV5-4 | CASSLPTSGISTGELFF
TRBJ2-3 | TRBV10-2 | CASERGGGRGDTQYF
TRBJ2-1 | TRBV4-1 | CASSQVSGSSNEQFF
TRBJ2-1 | TRBV7-7 | CASSQAGGLGNEQFF
TRBJ1-2 | TRBV4-1 | CASSFSTLNYGYTF
TRBJ1-2 | TRBV27 | CASSLSQGAIYGYTF
TRBJ1-2 | TRBV5-4 | CASSSKDSTLGYGYTF
TRBJ2-5 | TRBV7-9 | CASSLAGVGRETQYF
TRBJ2-5 | TRBV7-9 | CASGGAEETQYF
TRBJ2-5 | TRBV5-4 | CASSFGQGQETQYF
TRBJ1-2 | TRBV5-1 | CASSSSGTGAGGYTF
TRBJ1-2 | TRBV12-5 | CASGRAINYGYTF
TRBJ2-1 | TRBV7-2 | CASSFPLAGAYNEQFF
TRBJ2-4 | TRBV6-1 | CASSEASKGLAVLAKNIQYF
TRBJ2-3 | TRBV7-8 | CASSPRDLTDTQYF
TRBJ1-2 | TRBV1 | CTSSQDSRGWGRGLCYTF
TRBJ1-2 | TRBV25-1 | CASSENRPGDRGYTF
TRBJ2-7 | TRBV6-2/TRBV6-3 | CASSYSHVRTGVSYEQYF
TRBJ2-7 | TRBV5-1 | CASSLMPGQGGEQYF
TRBJ2-7 | TRBV7-8 | CASSSRASGIYEQYF
TRBJ1-3 | TRBV7-9 | CASSRTGLDTIYF
TRBJ2-1 | TRBV18 | CASSPGVGLSNEQFF
TRBJ2-5 | TRBV2 | CASRGGGETQYF
TRBJ2-5 | TRBV28 | CASRLGTVVETQYF
TRBJ1-5 | TRBV6-5 | CASTAGRDSNQPQHF
TRBJ1-2 | TRBV29-1 | CSAPYGTGKGYTF
TRBJ1-2 | TRBV5-4 | CASSFPRAGAVYGYTF
TRBJ2-1 | TRBV5-1 | CASWIGGGAYNEQFF
TRBJ2-1 | TRBV9 | CASSLAGINNEQFF
TRBJ1-6 | TRBV18 | CASSAGGDSPLHF
TRBJ2-3 | TRBV4-3 | CASSQGSGGRATDTQYF
TRBJ1-4 | TRBV13 | CASSLRGPTGEKLFF
TRBJ2-1 | TRBV10-3 | CAISESGGFYNEQFF
TRBJ2-7 | TRBV7-3 | CASIYRVTFEQYF
TRBJ2-3 | TRBV7-2 | CASSPWDYTDTQYF
TRBJ2-3 | TRBV27 | CASSRDDGTDTQYF
TRBJ2-7 | TRBV24-1 | CATSAPVRGGRSYEQYF
TRBJ1-4 | TRBV28 | CASSFTGTGNEKLFF
TRBJ2-2 | TRBV9 | CASSPTGDTGELFF
TRBJ1-3 | TRBV5-1 | CASSLDDPGGNTIYF
TRBJ1-2 | TRBV9 | CASSITGQGSVYGYTF
TRBJ2-1 | TRBV24-1 | CATSEYWTGGFNEQFF
TRBJ2-2 | TRBV19 | CASSIASTGAGELFF
TRBJ2-5 | TRBV5-8 | CASSTRTQYF
TRBJ2-1 | TRBV20-1 | CSASPDNEQFF
TRBJ2-1 | TRBV27 | CASSLGAGYEQFF